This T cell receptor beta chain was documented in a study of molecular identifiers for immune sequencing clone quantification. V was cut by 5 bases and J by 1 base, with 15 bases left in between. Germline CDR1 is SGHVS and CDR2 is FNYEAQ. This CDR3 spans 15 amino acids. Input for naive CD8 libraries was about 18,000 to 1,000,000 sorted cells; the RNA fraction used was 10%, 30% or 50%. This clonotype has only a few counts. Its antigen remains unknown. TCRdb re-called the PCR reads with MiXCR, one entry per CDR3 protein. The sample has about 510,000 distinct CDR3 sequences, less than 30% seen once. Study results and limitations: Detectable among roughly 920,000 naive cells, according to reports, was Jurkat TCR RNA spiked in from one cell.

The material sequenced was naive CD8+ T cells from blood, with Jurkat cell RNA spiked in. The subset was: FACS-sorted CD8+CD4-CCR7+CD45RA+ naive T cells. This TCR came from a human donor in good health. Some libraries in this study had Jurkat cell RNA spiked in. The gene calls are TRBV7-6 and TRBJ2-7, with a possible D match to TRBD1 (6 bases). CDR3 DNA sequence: TGTGCCAGCAGCCTACAGGACAGCTTTTCCTACGAGCAGTACTTC. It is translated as CASSLQDSFSYEQYF.